Presented here are 23 T cell receptor beta chains from one specimen sequenced in a study of CD8+ T cells in alopecia areata. Treatment of the sample: oral pan-JAK inhibitor, 5-10 mg twice daily. After isolation, RNA underwent reverse transcription to generate cDNA as the sequencing template. Sequencing used immunoSEQ multiplex PCR; TCRdb keeps in-frame clones, though not all of them. The data contain 200,000 to 250,000 clones, roughly two fifths of them singletons. The sample consisted of CD4+ T cells sorted from blood, taken at roughly week 30, from a patient treated with tofacitinib. Source of these receptors: a human donor with alopecia areata.

This chain joins TRBV27 and TRBJ1-2; the D is unclear. Germline V gene data show CDR1 as MNHEY and CDR2 as SMNVEV (reference sequence). Between the trimmed V and J ends, which lost 0 bases and 0 bases, there was a span of 14 bases. This CDR3 comprises 17 residues. The CDR3 reads CASSLSFWPAPNYGYTF. The CDR3, as DNA: TGTGCCAGCAGTTTATCATTTTGGCCAGCGCCTAACTATGGCTACACCTTC.

The chain couples TRBV29-1 to TRBJ2-5, with 8 positions matching TRBD2. Trimming cost V 3 bases and J 4 bases; bases outside gene matches: 1. This CDR3 is 12 amino acids long. Germline V gene lookup returns CDR1 SQVTM and CDR2 ANQGSEA. The CDR3 is CSVDGRAETQYF. CDR3 nucleotides: TGCAGCGTTGACGGGAGGGCAGAGACCCAGTACTTC.

This clone is a singleton in its sample. V gene TRBV2 combines with J gene TRBJ2-5; D remains unclear. Germline assignment: CDR1 SNHLY and CDR2 FYNNEI. V was trimmed by 4 bases and J by 5 bases, leaving 11 bases between them. This CDR3 region has 13 residues. CDR3 sequence reads: CASSGVSGETQYF. The CDR3 DNA follows: TGTGCCAGCAGTGGAGTCTCCGGGGAGACCCAGTACTTC.

This clone showed up just a few times. This rearrangement joins TRBV10-3 to TRBJ1-2; a weak D match, TRBD1 (5 bases). CDR3 length equals 15 residues. V was shortened by 6 bases and J by 4 bases, with 18 bases between the two germline ends. Germline V gives CDR1 ENHRY, CDR2 SYGVKD. The CDR3 loop is CAISLNGGTGYGYTF. In DNA form, the CDR3 reads TGTGCCATCAGCTTGAATGGGGGAACCGGCTATGGCTACACCTTC.

This clone was observed a few times. The chain recombines TRBV29-1 with TRBJ1-1; no clear D gene. Germline lookup yields CDR1 SQVTM and CDR2 ANQGSEA. This CDR3 has 11 residues. DNA of the CDR3: TGCAGTTGGACGTTGAACACTGAAGCTTTCTTT. Protein: CSWTLNTEAFF.

The J gene is TRBJ2-2, the V gene TRBV25-1, with 7 bases aligning to TRBD2. Germline V gene lookup returns CDR1 MGHDK and CDR2 SYGVNS. The ends lost 4 bases at V and 4 bases at J; junction bases unmatched: 9. This CDR3 region has 16 residues. The CDR3 sequence: CASSASLGTITGELFF. CDR3 in DNA: TGTGCCAGCAGTGCCTCTTTAGGGACTATCACCGGGGAGCTGTTTTTT.

The chain recombines TRBV5-1 with TRBJ2-3; 9 positions match TRBD2. CDR1 and CDR2 (germline): SGHRS, YFSETQ. Unmatched junction bases numbered 10, after V lost 4 bases and J lost 4 bases. CDR3 length: 16 amino acids. CDR3 in amino acids: CASSRTGTSIPDTQYF. CDR3 coding DNA: TGCGCCAGCAGCCGGACCGGGACTAGCATCCCAGATACGCAGTATTTT.

This clone was seen more than once but under ten times. V is TRBV5-4 and J is TRBJ1-5, with D possibly TRBD1 on 5 matching bases. Per the germline V gene, CDR1 is SGHNT and CDR2 is YYREEE (reference sequence). The CDR3 totals 16 residues. Deletions cut 0 bases from V and 2 bases from J, with 12 bases between. The CDR3 reads CASSLAKGPGNQPQHF. The CDR3 DNA sequence: TGTGCCAGCAGCTTGGCCAAGGGGCCAGGCAATCAGCCCCAGCATTTT.

Ten or more counts support this clone. This sequence joins TRBV7-9 and TRBJ2-3; no firm D call. The germline V gene has CDR1 SEHNR and CDR2 FQNEAQ (reference sequence). The CDR3 spans 14 residues. V dropped 5 bases and J dropped 2 bases, with 11 bases sitting between them. The CDR3 here is CASSLASSTDTQYF. The CDR3 DNA reads TGTGCCAGCAGCCTGGCCTCTTCCACAGATACGCAGTATTTT. Variable domain in full (rest from reference TRBV7-9 and TRBJ2-3): DTGVSQNPRHKITKRGQNVTFRCDPISEHNRLYWYRQTLGQGPEFLTYFQNEAQLEKSRLLSDRFSAERPKGSFSTLEIQRTEQGDSAMYLCASSLASSTDTQYFGPGTRLTVL.

The chain is built from TRBV29-1 and TRBJ2-7; D possibly corresponds to TRBD2 (6 bases). The ends were cut back, 1 base at V and 1 base at J, with 17 bases in the middle. The CDR3 has 16 residues. Per the germline V gene, CDR1 is SQVTM and CDR2 is ANQGSEA. The chain's CDR3 is CSVEGRRGGGSYEQYF. The CDR3 nucleotides are TGCAGCGTTGAAGGGAGGAGGGGCGGTGGATCCTACGAGCAGTACTTC.

Regarding this clone: The junction shows a germline mismatch at one end, possibly a read error. The chain is built from TRBV11-2 and TRBJ2-7, with 8 bases fitting TRBD2. Germline V gene data show CDR1 as SGHAT and CDR2 as FQNNGV. The CDR3 sequence is 14 residues long. The CDR3 DNA is TGTGCCAGCACCTTAGCGGGGCACTCCTACGAGCAGTACTTC. Translation: CASTLAGHSYEQYF.

The V and J genes are TRBV29-1 and TRBJ1-1, with 7 bases fitting TRBD1. Germline V lookup: CDR1 SQVTM, CDR2 ANQGSEA. This CDR3 has 12 amino acids. The J segment lost 10 bases and the V segment lost 7 bases, leaving 12 bases of the junction unmatched. This CDR3 is CSGVDRVRRAFF. CDR3 in DNA: TGCAGCGGTGTCGACAGGGTTCGTCGAGCTTTCTTT.

This rearrangement joins TRBV2 to TRBJ2-4; maybe TRBD2 (5 bases). The CDR3 extends over 15 amino acids. The V gene lost 6 bases and the J gene lost 1 base, with 13 bases spanning the gap. The germline CDR1 and CDR2 sequences are SNHLY and FYNNEI. CDR3 amino acids: CASSERESAKNIQYF. The CDR3 DNA reads TGTGCCAGCAGCGAGAGGGAGTCGGCCAAAAACATTCAGTACTTC.

This clone turned up a few times. The chain links TRBV7-2 to TRBJ1-1, with D maybe TRBD1 (5 bases). Germline loops: CDR1 SGHTA, CDR2 FQGNSA. Trimming took off 0 bases at V and 1 base at J, with 6 bases between the two ends. The CDR3 runs 14 residues. The CDR3 loop is CASSLAGENTEAFF. The CDR3 DNA follows: TGTGCCAGCAGCTTAGCAGGGGAGAACACTGAAGCTTTCTTT.

This clone turned up a few times. The rearrangement uses TRBV2 and TRBJ2-7; possibly TRBD1 or TRBD2 for D (5 bases each). CDR1 and CDR2 from the germline V gene are SNHLY and FYNNEI. The CDR3 spans 12 residues. V was cut by 1 base and J by 4 bases, with 5 bases left in between. The CDR3 is CASSEGGYEQYF. In nucleotides, the CDR3 is TGTGCCAGCAGTGAAGGGGGGTACGAGCAGTACTTC.

This clone was counted only a few times. This chain joins TRBV29-1 and TRBJ1-1, with a weak D call TRBD1 (6 bases). Trimming stripped 7 bases from V and 7 bases from J, with 10 bases between. In germline, CDR1 is SQVTM, CDR2 ANQGSEA. The CDR3 runs 10 residues. CDR3 DNA: TGCAGCGGCAAGGACAGTGAAGCTTTCTTT. Its protein product is CSGKDSEAFF.

V is TRBV30 and J is TRBJ1-2; tentatively, D is TRBD1 (5 bases). V shed 1 base and J shed 2 bases, with 8 bases lying between them. CDR1 GTSNPN and CDR2 SVGIG come from the germline V gene (reference sequence). This CDR3 has 13 residues. In DNA, the CDR3 is TGTGCCTGGAGTGCCCCAGGGAACTATGGCTACACCTTC. It specifies CAWSAPGNYGYTF.

The V and J genes are TRBV6-5 and TRBJ2-6; D might be TRBD1 (5 bases). Germline loops: CDR1 MNHEY, CDR2 SVGAGI. V gave up 5 bases and J gave up 7 bases, with 12 bases separating them. The CDR3 spans 14 residues. This CDR3 is CASSPREVANVLTF. CDR3 sequence (DNA): TGTGCCAGCAGTCCCAGGGAAGTCGCCAACGTCCTGACTTTC.

This clone showed up just a few times. The J gene is TRBJ1-5, the V gene TRBV30, with TRBD1 as a possible D gene (5 bases). CDR3 size: 15 residues. Germline CDR1 GTSNPN, CDR2 SVGIG (reference sequence). Deletions cut 3 bases from V and 3 bases from J, with 15 bases between. This CDR3 reads CAWSTDSGYNQPQHF. CDR3 DNA: TGTGCCTGGAGCACAGACAGTGGCTACAATCAGCCCCAGCATTTT.

This clone came up a few times. CDR3 nucleotide sequence: TGCGCCAGCAGCCAAGGGTCCCTCCGGGGGGCCTTATCTGGCTCTGGGGCCAACGTCCTGACTTTC. This gives the protein CASSQGSLRGALSGSGANVLTF. The chain carries TRBV4-1 and TRBJ2-6; D possibly corresponds to TRBD2 (7 bases). The germline gives CDR1 MGHRA, CDR2 YSYEKL. The CDR3 loop spans 22 amino acids. Trimming took off 1 base at V and 0 bases at J, with 25 bases between the two ends.

The rearrangement links TRBV5-1 to TRBJ2-3; no firm D call. This CDR3 region has 13 residues. Deletions cut 2 bases from V and 6 bases from J, with 10 bases between. Germline CDR1 reads SGHRS; CDR2 reads YFSETQ. The DNA for the CDR3 is TGCGCCAGCAGCTTCCAGTATGCGGATACGCAGTATTTT. It translates to CASSFQYADTQYF.

Only a few counts were recorded for this clone. This sequence joins TRBV10-2 and TRBJ1-4, with 9 bases matching TRBD1. The CDR3 is 14 amino acids. Looked up from germline, CDR1 is WSHSY and CDR2 is SAAADI. Germline trimming cut 6 bases from V and 4 bases from J; bases unmatched to any gene: 3. The CDR3 is CASSGTGLNEKLFF. CDR3 bases: TGCGCCAGCAGCGGGACAGGGCTTAATGAAAAACTGTTTTTT.

This clone was picked up a small number of times. This CDR3 is also generated by other DNA sequences in the sample. The chain recombines TRBV29-1 with TRBJ2-3; D gene unclear. Looked up from germline, CDR1 is SQVTM and CDR2 is ANQGSEA. CDR3 length: 13 amino acids. The ends were cut back, 4 bases at V and 2 bases at J, with 10 bases in the middle. CDR3 sequence: CSVGARVTDTQYF. The CDR3, as DNA: TGCAGCGTTGGGGCAAGAGTCACAGATACGCAGTATTTT.